The 8 T cell receptor beta chains reported below all come from one sample, sequenced in a study of naive and memory T cell subsets. The library had UMIs added by 3' ligation of an oligonucleotide to TCR cDNA. Ligated cDNA underwent four rounds of PCR with nested alpha and beta constant region primers and SP2. MiXCR, run by TCRdb on the 5' RACE reads, gives a single entry per CDR3 protein. This repertoire shows 45,000 to 55,000 distinct CDR3 sequences, 4% to 5% found once; its top ten account for roughly 0.8%. The receptor source for this set is a female donor in good health.

The chain joins TRBV27 to TRBJ2-2, with 12 bases identical to TRBD1. CDR1 is MNHEY and CDR2 is SMNVEV in the germline V gene (reference sequence). Trimming at V came to 6 bases and at J to 3 bases, leaving 5 bases not matched to a gene. CDR3 length equals 16 residues. The CDR3 DNA reads as TGTGCCAGCAGGGGACAGGGGGCCGTGTACACCGGGGAGCTGTTTTTT. It encodes CASRGQGAVYTGELFF.

This clonotype was picked up many times. The rearrangement joins TRBV28 to TRBJ2-1; TRBD2 is a possible D gene (6 bases). This CDR3 has 16 amino acids. V was trimmed by 4 bases and J by 0 bases, leaving 13 bases between them. Germline V gene lookup returns CDR1 MDHEN and CDR2 SYDVKM. CDR3 DNA: TGTGCCAGCAGTTGGGTAGCGGCCAGCTCCTACAATGAGCAGTTCTTC. Its translation: CASSWVAASSYNEQFF.

This clonotype showed up many times. V gene TRBV15 combines with J gene TRBJ2-1; 9 bases fit TRBD2. The CDR3 length is 17 residues. With V trimmed by 4 bases and J by 5 bases, 12 bases remained unmatched. Germline CDR1 is LNHNV and CDR2 is YYDKDF (reference sequence). The CDR3 nucleotides read TGTGCCACCAGCAAACGGGGGGGGACTAGCAGTGACAATGAGCAGTTCTTC. It codes for CATSKRGGTSSDNEQFF. Full variable domain (outside the CDR3, taken from reference TRBV15 and TRBJ2-1): DAMVIQNPRYQVTQFGKPVTLSCSQTLNHNVMYWYQQKSSQAPKLLFHYYDKDFNNEADTPDNFQSRRPNTSFCFLDIRSPGLGDTAMYLCATSKRGGTSSDNEQFFGPGTRLTVL.

This clonotype was recorded many times. The V call is TRBV10-1, the J call TRBJ1-1; D not resolved. The CDR3 extends over 16 amino acids. Trimming left V 3 bases short and J 0 bases short, with 14 bases between. In germline, CDR1 is WNHNN, CDR2 SYGVQD (reference sequence). CDR3 loop: CASSDWEKMLNTEAFF. The CDR3 DNA reads as TGCGCCAGCAGTGATTGGGAAAAAATGTTGAACACTGAAGCTTTCTTT.

This clonotype was picked up many times. The chain combines TRBV29-1 with TRBJ2-1; TRBD2 matches at 7 bases. The CDR3 runs 14 residues. The V segment lost 6 bases and the J segment 3 bases; nucleotides outside the gene matches: 8. Germline loops: CDR1 SQVTM, CDR2 ANQGSEA. DNA of the CDR3: TGCAGCGTGTCCACTAGCGCTAACTACAATGAGCAGTTCTTC. This codes for CSVSTSANYNEQFF.

This clonotype came up many times. The CDR3 spells CASSIGWGATNTEAFF. CDR3 coding DNA: TGTGCCAGCAGCATAGGCTGGGGGGCTACGAACACTGAAGCTTTCTTT. The rearrangement links TRBV7-8 to TRBJ1-1; D may be TRBD1 (6 bases). Germline CDR1 SGHVS, CDR2 FQNEAQ. This CDR3 region has 16 residues. V lost 5 bases and J 1 base, leaving 17 bases between the germline ends.

The chain carries TRBV2 and TRBJ2-1, with D uncertain. Germline values: CDR1 SNHLY, CDR2 FYNNEI. The CDR3 sequence is 10 residues long. Between the trimmed V and J ends, which lost 8 bases and 6 bases, there was a span of 5 bases. Written as DNA, the CDR3 is TGTGCCAGCTGGGGCAATGAGCAGTTCTTC. As protein: CASWGNEQFF.

This clonotype showed up many times. The gene calls are TRBV6-2 or TRBV6-3 and TRBJ2-7; TRBD1 matches at 10 bases. Germline trimming cut 6 bases from V and 1 base from J; bases unmatched to any gene: 9. This CDR3 is built from 16 residues. Germline values: CDR1 MNHEY, CDR2 SVGEGT. CDR3 region: CASRTTRDRGSYEQYF. As DNA, the CDR3 is TGTGCCAGCAGAACAACGCGGGACAGGGGTTCCTACGAGCAGTACTTC.